This T cell receptor beta chain was documented in a study of identifying expanded T cells in peripheral blood. Turning to this clone: Antigen unknown.

Only in-frame clones appear in the TCRdb table, and some are missing; sequencing was by immunoSEQ multiplex PCR. The sample has around 120,000 clones; about 86% are singletons. General observations from the study: Variance in clone template counts between roughly two-week samples significantly increased with total template count across all healthy donors.

Germline V gene lookup returns CDR1 SNHLY and CDR2 FYNNEI. V was clipped by 4 bases and J by 5 bases, with 11 bases between them. This CDR3 comprises 13 residues. No infections or other immune events were documented during collection. The V and J genes are TRBV2 and TRBJ2-5; D ambiguous. The sample taken for sequencing was blood. The receptor's source is a person aged 18 to 69 in good health. The DNA of the CDR3 is TGTGCCAGCAGTGTGTTAGGGCGGGAGACCCAGTACTTC. It is translated as CASSVLGRETQYF.